The clone carrying this TCR beta chain was found once. The table came from immunoSEQ multiplex PCR; TCRdb's copy has only in-frame clones and leaves some out. The table includes 98,000 or so clones, 88% detected once. The data belong to a study of control samples from healthy donors and cancer patients. V was cut by 5 bases and J by 8 bases, with 13 bases left in between. The CDR3 has 13 residues. CDR1 is MNHEY and CDR2 is SVGAGI in the germline V gene. The specimen sequenced was blood. This sequence joins TRBV6-5 and TRBJ2-1; no firm D call. The TCR was taken from a woman aged 65 to 85 in good health. The CDR3 here is CASSPGRLDEQFF. The CDR3 coding sequence is TGTGCCAGCAGTCCTGGACGGCTGGATGAGCAGTTCTTC.